Shown below are 31 T cell receptor beta chains from a single sample sequenced in a study of shared clonotypes between healthy human individuals. Some clones are missing from TCRdb's copy, which holds only in-frame ones; the method was immunoSEQ multiplex PCR. Among over a million clones listed, around 78% were seen once. The sequenced sample consisted of memory CD4+ T cells from PBMCs. Indicated subset: CD45RA-negative fraction. All receptors come from a man between 18 and 29 years old in good health. Some clones in this sample may be carry-over from other donors' samples.

This chain connects TRBV5-4 to TRBJ1-4, with 7 bases that match TRBD1. This CDR3 region has 13 residues. Germline V gives CDR1 SGHNT, CDR2 YYREEE (reference sequence). V lost 5 bases to trimming and J lost 7 bases; unmatched junction nucleotides: 5. CDR3 coding DNA: TGTGCCAGCAGGCAGGGGGGAGGTGAAAAACTGTTTTTT. Its translation: CASRQGGGEKLFF.

The chain joins TRBV7-9 to TRBJ1-2; D not resolved. Germline values: CDR1 SEHNR, CDR2 FQNEAQ (reference sequence). The V end lost 7 bases, the J end lost 0 bases, and 12 bases lay between the germline ends. The CDR3 length is 14 residues. In DNA, the CDR3 is TGTGCCAGCACCGACACAGTTTCTAACTATGGCTACACCTTC. This sequence encodes CASTDTVSNYGYTF.

The chain couples TRBV6-7 to TRBJ1-2; the D gene is possibly TRBD1 (6 bases). TRBV6-7 is sorted into the ORF group, with uncertain function. The V gene lost 2 bases and the J gene lost 5 bases, with 21 bases spanning the gap. The CDR3 totals 17 residues. The CDR3 DNA reads TGTGCCAGCAGTTACGGAAAGTGGGGGGCGAGCGTTTATGGCTACACCTTC. Amino acids: CASSYGKWGASVYGYTF.

CDR3 amino acids: CASSSRPGGLNYGYTF. CDR3 in DNA: TGTGCCAGCAGCTCCCGCCCCGGGGGCTTAAATTATGGCTACACCTTC. The chain has TRBV7-6 and TRBJ1-2; tentative D call: TRBD1 (6 bases). CDR3 length: 16 amino acids. Germline CDR1 reads SGHVS; CDR2 reads FNYEAQ. The V gene lost 4 bases and the J gene lost 5 bases, with 20 bases spanning the gap.

This sequence joins TRBV7-2 and TRBJ2-1; 7 bases align to TRBD2. The V gene end was trimmed by 5 bases and the J gene end by 5 bases; junction bases not matched to a gene: 6. Germline CDR1 is SGHTA and CDR2 is FQGNSA. The CDR3 is 14 residues long. Here the CDR3 reads CASSPTREHNEQFF. CDR3 DNA sequence: TGTGCCAGCAGCCCGACGCGGGAGCACAATGAGCAGTTCTTC.

V and J are TRBV5-1 and TRBJ2-2, with 12 bases matching TRBD2. The ends lost 4 bases at V and 8 bases at J; junction bases unmatched: 6. The CDR3 spans 15 residues. CDR1 SGHRS and CDR2 YFSETQ come from the germline V gene. CDR3 sequence (DNA): TGCGCCAGCAGCCCAGGACTAGCGGGAATGGGGGAGCTGTTTTTT. Its protein product is CASSPGLAGMGELFF.

Remarks on this clone: A much bigger clone sits one base away, suggesting this may be a read error. The chain uses TRBV5-1 and TRBJ1-1; no clear D gene. Trimming took off 4 bases at V and 1 base at J, with 8 bases between the two ends. The length of the CDR3 is 13 residues. Germline V CDR1 and CDR2: SGHRS, YFSETQ. The CDR3 reads CASSQDTNTEAFF. CDR3 in DNA: TGCGCCAGCAGCCAAGACACGAACACTGAAGCTTTCTTT.

Remarks on this clone: Within the sample, other DNA sequences also encode this same CDR3. The rearrangement uses TRBV9 and TRBJ2-1; the match to TRBD2 covers 8 bases. With 0 bases clipped from V and 1 base from J, the junction kept 0 bases outside the gene matches. Germline-derived CDR1 and CDR2 are SGDLS and YYNGEE. The CDR3 has 15 amino acids. The CDR3 DNA reads TGTGCCAGCAGCGTAGTAGCGGGGTCCTACAATGAGCAGTTCTTC. Protein: CASSVVAGSYNEQFF.

The rearrangement joins TRBV7-8 to TRBJ1-3; TRBD1 is a possible D gene (6 bases). This CDR3 comprises 16 residues. The germline V gene encodes CDR1 SGHVS and CDR2 FQNEAQ. Trimming left V 0 bases short and J 3 bases short, with 12 bases between. The CDR3 nucleotides are TGTGCCAGCAGCTTAGCTTTAGGGGGAAATGGAAACACCATATATTTT. Its translation is CASSLALGGNGNTIYF.

The rearrangement joins TRBV27 to TRBJ1-1; D is uncertain. This CDR3 has 14 amino acids. Germline assignment: CDR1 MNHEY and CDR2 SMNVEV (reference sequence). Trimming pared 6 bases from V and 6 bases from J, leaving 17 bases between. CDR3 in DNA: TGTGCCAGCAGCGAAGGGCGGCAGTTCTCTGAAGCTTTCTTT. This gives the protein CASSEGRQFSEAFF.

This clone was seen only a few times. V usage is TRBV2 and J usage is TRBJ2-3; possibly TRBD2 for D (6 bases). The CDR3 length is 14 residues. CDR1 and CDR2 from the germline V gene are SNHLY and FYNNEI. Trimming removed 6 bases at V and 5 bases at J, with 15 bases between. CDR3 nucleotide sequence: TGTGCCAGCAGCGTAACTAGCCCACTAGATACGCAGTATTTT. It specifies CASSVTSPLDTQYF.

This clone was seen a few times. The chain combines TRBV19 with TRBJ2-2, with no clear D. The CDR3 runs 16 residues. In germline, CDR1 is LNHDA, CDR2 SQIVND (reference sequence). V lost 5 bases, J lost 0 bases, and 13 bases lay in between. The CDR3 protein is CASSAPRAANTGELFF. The CDR3 DNA sequence: TGTGCCAGTAGTGCCCCCCGGGCAGCGAACACCGGGGAGCTGTTTTTT.

The J gene is TRBJ2-3, the V gene TRBV14, with D possibly matching TRBD2 (7 bases). Germline lookup yields CDR1 SGHDN and CDR2 FVKESK. The CDR3 runs 16 residues. V was cut by 4 bases and J by 2 bases, with 16 bases left in between. CDR3 sequence (DNA): TGTGCCAGCAGCCCTATTCGGCGGGGGCTCACAGATACGCAGTATTTT. It specifies CASSPIRRGLTDTQYF.

This CDR3 reads CASSEAANTGELFF. CDR3 coding DNA: TGTGCCAGCAGTGAAGCAGCGAACACCGGGGAGCTGTTTTTT. V gene TRBV6-1 combines with J gene TRBJ2-2; D is uncertain. CDR1 and CDR2 (germline): MNHNS, SASEGT. The CDR3 extends over 14 amino acids. Between the trimmed V and J ends, which lost 0 bases and 0 bases, there was a span of 2 bases.

The genes are TRBV5-6 and TRBJ2-7; 9 nucleotides align to TRBD1. V lost 4 bases to trimming and J lost 4 bases; unmatched junction nucleotides: 9. Germline V lookup: CDR1 SGHDT, CDR2 YYEEEE. The CDR3 runs 15 residues. This chain's CDR3 is CASSLSGTGRYEQYF. The CDR3 region has the DNA TGTGCCAGCAGCCTCTCCGGGACAGGGAGATACGAGCAGTACTTC. Full variable domain (remainder filled in from reference TRBV5-6 and TRBJ2-7): DAGVTQSPTHLIKTRGQQVTLRCSPKSGHDTVSWYQQALGQGPQFIFQYYEEEERQRGNFPDRFSGHQFPNYSSELNVNALLLGDSALYLCASSLSGTGRYEQYFGPGTRLTVT.

The table lists this clone with a count of one. This chain uses TRBV11-2 with TRBJ1-3; 8 bases fit TRBD1. V was pared by 5 bases and J by 3 bases, with 6 bases of the junction left unmatched. Germline V CDR1 and CDR2: SGHAT, FQNNGV. The CDR3 is 15 residues long. The CDR3 loop is CASSGHRGIGNTIYF. The CDR3 nucleotides are TGTGCCAGCAGCGGCCACAGGGGGATTGGAAACACCATATATTTT.

The chain combines TRBV5-4 with TRBJ1-3, with TRBD1 identical over 9 bases. The germline V gene encodes CDR1 SGHNT and CDR2 YYREEE (reference sequence). With V trimmed by 4 bases and J by 2 bases, 13 bases remained unmatched. The CDR3 runs to 18 residues. CDR3 coding DNA: TGTGCCAGCAGCCCCAGACCCACAGGGGGCCCGGCTGGAAACACCATATATTTT. Translated: CASSPRPTGGPAGNTIYF.

The V call is TRBV28, the J call TRBJ2-7; 8 bases agree with TRBD1. The J segment lost 6 bases and the V segment lost 5 bases, leaving 9 bases of the junction unmatched. The CDR3 is 14 amino acids. CDR1 is MDHEN and CDR2 is SYDVKM in the germline V gene. The CDR3 sequence: CASSEDRALSEQYF. CDR3 coding DNA: TGTGCCAGCAGTGAGGACAGGGCCCTCAGCGAGCAGTACTTC.

The V gene is TRBV5-4, the J gene TRBJ2-1; D gene unclear. V lost 4 bases and J 5 bases, leaving 10 bases between the germline ends. The CDR3 sequence is 13 residues long. Germline V lookup: CDR1 SGHNT, CDR2 YYREEE (reference sequence). CDR3 bases: TGTGCCAGCAGCGCGAGAAGGAACAATGAGCAGTTCTTC. It codes for CASSARRNNEQFF.

V is TRBV5-8 and J is TRBJ1-5, with D maybe TRBD1 (5 bases). Trimming left V 0 bases short and J 1 base short, with 8 bases between. The germline CDR1 and CDR2 sequences are SGHTS and YDEGEE. CDR3 size: 15 residues. CDR3 in amino acids: CASSLVPGSNQPQHF. Here the CDR3 DNA reads TGTGCCAGCAGCTTGGTACCAGGGAGCAATCAGCCCCAGCATTTT.

The chain recombines TRBV19 with TRBJ2-3, with 7 nucleotides matching TRBD1. Losses at the gene ends were 3 bases for V and 4 bases for J; bases not matched to a gene: 7. The CDR3 runs to 15 residues. Germline V gives CDR1 LNHDA, CDR2 SQIVND (reference sequence). The CDR3 loop reads CASSITGVGSDTQYF. The DNA of the CDR3 is TGTGCCAGTAGTATCACAGGGGTGGGATCAGATACGCAGTATTTT.

The chain links TRBV4-3 to TRBJ1-2; D unclear. V was clipped by 0 bases and J by 4 bases, with 12 bases between them. In germline, CDR1 is LGHNA, CDR2 YSLEER. The CDR3 covers 15 residues. CDR3 sequence (DNA): TGCGCCAGCAGCCAAGATGTCAGCGAGGTCTATGGCTACACCTTC. This encodes CASSQDVSEVYGYTF.

V and J are TRBV7-6 and TRBJ1-3; TRBD1 is a possible D gene (5 bases). CDR1 is SGHVS and CDR2 is FNYEAQ in the germline V gene. V was clipped by 6 bases and J by 2 bases, with 11 bases between them. There are 14 residues in the CDR3. The CDR3 protein is CASSSSRAGNTIYF. The DNA of the CDR3 is TGTGCCAGCAGTTCCTCCAGGGCTGGAAACACCATATATTTT.

This chain links TRBV7-6 with TRBJ2-7; 8 bases map to TRBD1. Germline V CDR1 and CDR2: SGHVS, FNYEAQ. V dropped 5 bases and J dropped 5; count of bases not matched to a gene: 5. The CDR3 has 13 residues. The CDR3 protein is CASSPQTGDEQYF. In DNA, the CDR3 is TGTGCCAGCAGCCCCCAGACAGGGGACGAGCAGTACTTC.

This clone has a handful of counts. The chain links TRBV9 to TRBJ2-3; 9 bases are shared with TRBD2. Trimming at V came to 3 bases and at J to 4 bases, leaving 6 bases not matched to a gene. Germline-derived CDR1 and CDR2 are SGDLS and YYNGEE. The CDR3 consists of 15 residues. The CDR3 region has the DNA TGTGCCAGCAGCGCCAGAGCGGGAGGCGCAGATACGCAGTATTTT. Its translation: CASSARAGGADTQYF.

V gene TRBV6-6 combines with J gene TRBJ2-1; 10 bases match TRBD2. CDR1 and CDR2 from the germline V gene are MNHNY and SVGAGI (reference sequence). The CDR3 length is 15 residues. V gave up 5 bases and J gave up 4 bases; unmatched junction bases: 5. This CDR3 reads CASSASGSRYNEQFF. The CDR3 DNA sequence: TGTGCCAGCAGTGCTAGCGGGAGTAGGTACAATGAGCAGTTCTTC.

CDR3 sequence reads: CASRLDTANTGELFF. CDR3 nucleotide sequence: TGCGCCAGCAGGCTTGATACAGCGAACACCGGGGAGCTGTTTTTT. The chain employs TRBV5-1 and TRBJ2-2; no clear D. CDR3 length: 15 residues. Germline CDR1 and CDR2: SGHRS and YFSETQ. V lost 5 bases and J 0 bases, leaving 11 bases between the germline ends.

This clone has just a few counts. The chain is built from TRBV10-2 and TRBJ2-7; 10 bases match TRBD1. CDR3 length equals 15 residues. Trimming at V came to 4 bases and at J to 1 base, leaving 4 bases not matched to a gene. Germline assignment: CDR1 WSHSY and CDR2 SAAADI. This CDR3 is CASSGGQGRSYEQYF. CDR3 nucleotide sequence: TGCGCCAGCAGTGGGGGACAGGGGAGGTCCTACGAGCAGTACTTC.

The V call is TRBV5-1, the J call TRBJ2-5; D may correspond to TRBD1 or TRBD2 (5 bases each). Germline values: CDR1 SGHRS, CDR2 YFSETQ. This CDR3 is 15 amino acids long. The germline V and J ends were trimmed by 2 bases and 1 base, with 12 bases remaining between them. CDR3 sequence: CASSLGTHSQETQYF. CDR3 in DNA: TGCGCCAGCAGCTTAGGGACGCACAGCCAAGAGACCCAGTACTTC.

The J gene is TRBJ1-4, the V gene TRBV7-8; the D is unclear. The CDR3 consists of 17 residues. Germline CDR1 and CDR2: SGHVS and FQNEAQ. Trimming removed 2 bases at V and 7 bases at J, with 20 bases between. DNA of the CDR3: TGTGCCAGCAGCTTATCTACTTGGGAGGGAGTAACTGAAAAACTGTTTTTT. Its translation is CASSLSTWEGVTEKLFF.

The chain joins TRBV2 to TRBJ1-2, with a possible D match to TRBD1 (5 bases). Germline loops: CDR1 SNHLY, CDR2 FYNNEI. The CDR3 has 15 residues. The ends were cut back, 6 bases at V and 6 bases at J, with 20 bases in the middle. CDR3 bases: TGTGCCAGCAGCGTGGGTCTGGGGGGGAAGGATGGCTACACCTTC. Translation: CASSVGLGGKDGYTF.